The rows below give T cell receptor beta chains drawn from one sample of a study of T and B cells in COVID-19 patients. MiXCR, applied by TCRdb to the multiplex PCR reads, yields one record per CDR3 protein. The top ten clones hold about 36% of a sample with 4,000 to 5,000 distinct CDR3 sequences, 28% of them seen once. Sequencing input: blood. Receptors were obtained from a human donor with active COVID-19. CDR3s include the opening cysteine and the closing phenylalanine or tryptophan. D genes are given only for firm matches. Rows may omit the clone size; those that give it use once, few, many or a size class.

v_gene	d_gene	abundance	j_gene	CDR3aa	CDR3nt
TRBV5-1	NA	NA	TRBJ2-2	CASSLLGTDNTGELFF	TGCGCCAGCAGCTTGTTAGGGACTGATAACACCGGGGAGCTGTTTTTT
TRBV19	NA	medium-sized	TRBJ1-1	CASKFVDRVYTEAFF	TGTGCCAGTAAGTTTGTGGACAGAGTATACACTGAAGCTTTCTTT
TRBV6-1	NA	few	TRBJ1-3	CASSVGQHRNTIYF	TGTGCCAGCAGTGTAGGGCAGCATCGAAACACCATATATTTT
TRBV5-1	NA	few	TRBJ2-2	CASSLNTGELFF	TGCGCCAGCAGCTTGAACACCGGGGAGCTGTTTTTT
TRBV5-4	NA	many	TRBJ2-7	CASSSDSQKVVYEQYF	TGTGCCAGCAGCTCGGACAGCCAAAAGGTAGTATACGAGCAGTACTTC
TRBV11-2	NA	NA	TRBJ2-7	CASSTQTESYEQYF	TGTGCCAGCAGCACCCAGACAGAGTCCTACGAGCAGTACTTC
TRBV27	NA	few	TRBJ1-1	CASSTRGAEAFF	TGTGCCAGCAGTACAAGAGGGGCTGAAGCTTTCTTT
TRBV5-6	TRBD2	medium-sized	TRBJ2-7	CASRLGLAGGYEQYF	TGTGCCAGCAGGTTAGGACTAGCGGGAGGGTACGAGCAGTACTTC
TRBV30	TRBD2	once	TRBJ2-6	CAWDSGRVSGANVLTF	TGTGCCTGGGATAGCGGGAGGGTCTCTGGGGCCAACGTCCTGACTTTC
TRBV21-1	NA	NA	TRBJ2-3	CASTLEEYSDTQYF	TGTGCCAGCACGCTCGAGGAGTATTCGGATACGCAGTATTTT
TRBV7-2	NA	NA	TRBJ2-5	CASSLMTGLKETQYF	TGTGCCAGCAGCTTAATGACGGGATTGAAAGAGACCCAGTACTTC
TRBV20-1	TRBD2	NA	TRBJ2-4	CSARPSNNRLAGGPLNIQYF	TGCAGTGCTAGACCATCAAACAACAGACTAGCGGGAGGACCATTAAACATTCAGTACTTC
TRBV4-3	NA	NA	TRBJ1-1	CASSQDYDTEAFF	TGCGCCAGCAGCCAAGATTATGACACTGAAGCTTTCTTT
TRBV7-9	NA	medium-sized	TRBJ2-3	CASSLAGSSTDTQYF	TGTGCCAGCAGCTTAGCGGGGTCCAGCACAGATACGCAGTATTTT
TRBV11-1	TRBD1	large	TRBJ2-6	CASSLDRDPGANVLTF	TGTGCCAGCAGCTTGGACAGGGATCCTGGGGCCAACGTCCTGACTTTC
TRBV7-2	NA	NA	TRBJ1-4	CASNSFGGEKLFF	TGTGCCAGCAATAGTTTCGGAGGGGAAAAACTGTTTTTT